Below are 6 T cell receptor beta chains sequenced from a single sample in a study of blood T cells in healthy people across ages (dated by TCRdb to between 2014 and 2017). Libraries were made using 5' RACE. The sequencer was an Illumina HiSeq 2500. A second PCR of roughly 6 to 11 cycles was run with a J-beta primer mix and a sample-barcoded 5' primer. The public reads were quality trimmed at Q25 with fastp and then assembled into clones with MiXCR by TCRdb, keeping productive beta chains. Rows matching on CDR3 protein sequence are summarized as one entry with the most common DNA and genes. Here the sample has roughly 1.5 million distinct CDR3 sequences; less than 45% occur a single time. The ten largest clones take up just over 4% of the sample. Sequencing input: blood. These receptor sequences come from a woman in her late teens or twenties in good health.

The chain carries TRBV29-1 and TRBJ2-5; D uncertain. The V gene's germline CDR1 is SQVTM and CDR2 ANQGSEA. The CDR3 extends over 13 amino acids. Trimming cost V 6 bases and J 5 bases, with 16 bases left between them. The CDR3 is CSVASRNRETQYF. The DNA for the CDR3 is TGCAGCGTGGCCTCCCGGAACCGGGAGACCCAGTACTTC.

V usage is TRBV9 and J usage is TRBJ2-2, with 14 bases aligning to TRBD2. Unmatched junction bases numbered 11, after V lost 4 bases and J lost 3 bases. There are 19 residues in the CDR3. Germline V CDR1 and CDR2: SGDLS, YYNGEE. The CDR3 DNA sequence: TGTGCCAGCAGCCCCGCCGGGACTAGCGGGGGCGAATACACCGGGGAGCTGTTTTTT. It encodes CASSPAGTSGGEYTGELFF.

J is TRBJ2-3 and V is TRBV12-3 or TRBV12-4; D gene uncertain. The V end was cut by 2 bases, the J end by 2 bases, with 8 bases between. CDR3 length: 14 amino acids. CDR3 sequence: CASSLKQLTDTQYF. The CDR3 region has the DNA TGTGCCAGCAGTTTAAAACAGCTCACAGATACGCAGTATTTT.

This clonotype has a count of ten or more. The chain carries TRBV7-2 and TRBJ1-2; D is ambiguous. V lost 3 bases, J lost 7 bases, and 9 bases lay in between. The germline V gene has CDR1 SGHTA and CDR2 FQGNSA. The CDR3 sequence is 12 residues long. CDR3: CASSFPVFGYTF. The CDR3 nucleotides read TGTGCCAGCAGCTTTCCGGTCTTTGGCTACACCTTC. Variable domain in full (rest from reference TRBV7-2 and TRBJ1-2): GAGVSQSPSNKVTEKGKDVELRCDPISGHTALYWYRQSLGQGLEFLIYFQGNSAPDKSGLPSDRFSAERTGGSVSTLTIQRTQQEDSAVYLCASSFPVFGYTFGSGTRLTVV.

As regards this clonotype: Its ends do not fully match the called genes, so a read error is possible. V gene TRBV12-3 or TRBV12-4 combines with J gene TRBJ1-6; no definite D call. The CDR3 totals 13 residues. DNA of the CDR3: TGTGCCAGCAGTTTAGTCAGGACTTCACCCCCCCACTTT. It codes for CASSLVRTSPPHF.

This clonotype was picked up a small number of times. The genes are TRBV28 and TRBJ1-6; possible D gene TRBD1, 6 bases. V shed 3 bases and J shed 13 bases, with 16 bases lying between them. This CDR3 has 14 residues. Per the germline V gene, CDR1 is MDHEN and CDR2 is SYDVKM. For the CDR3, the DNA is TGTGCCAGCAGTTTGGGGGCCCGCTCGAAGCCCCTCCACTTT. Translating gives CASSLGARSKPLHF.